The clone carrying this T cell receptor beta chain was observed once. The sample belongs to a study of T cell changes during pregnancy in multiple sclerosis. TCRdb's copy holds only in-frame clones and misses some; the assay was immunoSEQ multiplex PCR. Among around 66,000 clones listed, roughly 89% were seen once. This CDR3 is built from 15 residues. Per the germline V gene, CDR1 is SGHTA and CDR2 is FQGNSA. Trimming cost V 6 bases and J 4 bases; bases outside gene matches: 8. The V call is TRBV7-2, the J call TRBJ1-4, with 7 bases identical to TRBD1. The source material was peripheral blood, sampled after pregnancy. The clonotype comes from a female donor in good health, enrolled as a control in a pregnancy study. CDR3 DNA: TGTGCCAGCAGAAGGGACGACAGGGATAATGAAAAACTGTTTTTT. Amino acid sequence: CASRRDDRDNEKLFF.